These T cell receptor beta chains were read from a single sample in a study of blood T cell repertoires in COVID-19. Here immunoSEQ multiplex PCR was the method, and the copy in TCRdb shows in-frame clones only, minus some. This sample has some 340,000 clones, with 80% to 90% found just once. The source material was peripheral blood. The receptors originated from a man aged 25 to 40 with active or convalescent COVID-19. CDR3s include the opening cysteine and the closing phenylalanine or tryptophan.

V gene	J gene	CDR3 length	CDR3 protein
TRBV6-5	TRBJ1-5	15	CASSYRVPSNQPQHF
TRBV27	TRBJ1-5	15	CASSYRSSSNQPQHF
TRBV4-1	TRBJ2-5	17	CASSQPSGVAGEETQYF
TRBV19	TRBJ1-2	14	CASSSWAANYGYTF
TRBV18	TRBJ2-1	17	CASSPRTSGSSYNEQFF
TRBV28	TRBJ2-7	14	CASIPGGESYEQYF
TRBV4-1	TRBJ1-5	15	CASSQDSDSNQPQHF
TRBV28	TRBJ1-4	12	CASSFQGEKLFF
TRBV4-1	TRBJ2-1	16	CASSQGRLAGLGEQFF
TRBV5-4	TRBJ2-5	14	CASSSRDNWETQYF
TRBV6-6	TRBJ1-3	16	CASSYKGPSSGNTIYF
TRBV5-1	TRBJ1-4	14	CASSLGQGGEKLFF
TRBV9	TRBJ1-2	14	CASSPMGGRIRYTF
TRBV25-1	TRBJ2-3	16	CASSTLGADGTDTQYF
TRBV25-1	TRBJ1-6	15	CASSEFGQGNSPLHF
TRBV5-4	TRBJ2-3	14	CASTSGRAPDTQYF
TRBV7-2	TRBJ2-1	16	CASSVLGTGGGYEQFF
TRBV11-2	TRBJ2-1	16	CASSSTRSGRLDEQFF
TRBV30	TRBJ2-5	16	CAWSVTSGGRGGTQYF
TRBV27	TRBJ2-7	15	CASSPRQGRSYEQYF
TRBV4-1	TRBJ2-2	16	CASSQSPSGGGGELFF
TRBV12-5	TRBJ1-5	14	CASGLDRVGQPQHF
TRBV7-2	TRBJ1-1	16	CASSLAPGQLNTEAFF
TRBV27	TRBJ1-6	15	CASTAGPSYNSPLHF
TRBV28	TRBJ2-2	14	CASFAGQGTGELFF
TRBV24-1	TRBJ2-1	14	CATSDGGGDNEQFF
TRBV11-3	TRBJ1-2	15	CASSSNLGGAYGYTF
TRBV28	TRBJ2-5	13	CASRRAWMETQYF
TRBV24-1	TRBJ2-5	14	CATTETSGEETQYF
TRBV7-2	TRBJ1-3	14	CASSLRGLGDTIYF
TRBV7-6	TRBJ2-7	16	CASSLATSGRTYEQYF
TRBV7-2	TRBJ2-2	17	CASSFSPRDYNTGELFF